This is a list of T cell receptor beta chains from one sample in a study of T-cell memory formation after mild COVID-19. TCRdb called the 5' RACE reads again in MiXCR, with one record for every CDR3 protein. Here the sample spans approximately 560,000 distinct CDR3 sequences, around 16% being singletons. The sample was PBMCs or a T cell subset sorted from them (not recorded which). The origin of the receptors is an adult woman who had mild COVID-19 (a few samples of this study predate the infection). Cell type and time point are not known. The CDR3 runs from the conserved cysteine through the conserved F or W. The D gene is left open where the match is weak. Rows give clone size only sometimes, using once, few, many, or a class for an expanded clone.

TRBV4-1	TRBJ2-2	.	few	CASSQDEGSGADTGELFF	TGCGCCAGCAGCCAAGACGAGGGGTCGGGAGCGGACACCGGGGAGCTGTTTTTT
TRBV7-8	TRBJ1-1	.	.	CASSLSGGPEAFF	TGTGCCAGCAGCTTAAGCGGGGGACCTGAAGCTTTCTTT
TRBV20-1	TRBJ1-1	TRBD1	few	CSARAQQGAGAEAFF	TGCAGTGCTAGAGCCCAACAGGGGGCGGGCGCTGAAGCTTTCTTT
TRBV5-1	TRBJ2-2	.	many	CASSLSGTGELFF	TGCGCCAGCAGCTTGAGCGGAACCGGGGAGCTGTTTTTT
TRBV25-1	TRBJ1-2	.	.	CASSAPYGYTF	TGTGCCAGCAGTGCACCATATGGCTACACCTTC
TRBV7-2	TRBJ2-2	.	few	CASSTQGGDTGELFF	TGTGCCAGCAGCACCCAGGGGGGGGACACCGGGGAGCTGTTTTTT
TRBV27	TRBJ2-1	.	few	CASSSSGTPHNEQFF	TGTGCCAGCAGTTCTTCCGGGACACCACACAATGAGCAGTTCTTC
TRBV12-3/TRBV12-4	TRBJ2-7	.	few	CASSTNDRYEQYF	TGTGCCAGCAGTACGAACGACCGGTACGAGCAGTACTTC
TRBV4-3	TRBJ1-2	.	.	CASSQSTSGAGYGYTF	TGCGCCAGCAGCCAATCAACCTCTGGGGCTGGCTATGGCTACACCTTC
TRBV12-3/TRBV12-4	TRBJ1-2	TRBD1	few	CASRRASGTGYLGYTF	TGTGCCAGCAGACGCGCCTCCGGGACAGGCTATTTAGGCTACACCTTC
TRBV6-5	TRBJ2-3	TRBD2	.	CASSYLTATRPGGLAPDTQYF	TGTGCCAGCAGTTACTTAACCGCCACTCGTCCGGGCGGACTAGCCCCAGATACGCAGTATTTT
TRBV24-1	TRBJ2-7	.	few	CATSERGYEQYF	TGTGCCACCAGTGAACGGGGTTACGAGCAGTACTTC
TRBV20-1	TRBJ2-3	.	.	CSAINPRFRGPKRPTDTQYF	TGCAGTGCTATCAACCCAAGGTTCCGGGGCCCTAAACGTCCCACAGATACGCAGTATTTT
TRBV5-1	TRBJ2-1	TRBD2	.	CASRGGRIDNEQFF	TGCGCCAGCAGGGGCGGGAGAATAGACAATGAGCAGTTCTTC
TRBV7-6	TRBJ1-4	TRBD1	many	CASSPGTGGEKLFF	TGTGCCAGCAGCCCTGGGACAGGGGGAGAAAAACTGTTTTTT
TRBV11-2	TRBJ2-3	.	.	CASSRIWNPTDTQYF	TGTGCCAGCAGCCGGATTTGGAACCCGACAGATACGCAGTATTTT
TRBV20-1	TRBJ2-2	.	few	CSATGPGTTGRTGELFF	TGCAGTGCTACGGGTCCTGGGACCACCGGGAGAACCGGGGAGCTGTTTTTT
TRBV12-3/TRBV12-4	TRBJ1-3	.	few	CASSLRGQVSGNTIYF	TGTGCCAGCAGTTTAAGGGGTCAGGTGTCTGGAAACACCATATATTTT
TRBV30	TRBJ1-1	.	few	CAWRDTGYTEAFF	TGTGCCTGGAGGGACACAGGTTACACTGAAGCTTTCTTT
TRBV5-1	TRBJ1-4	.	.	CASSLSVHKTATNEKLFF	TGCGCCAGCAGCTTGTCGGTTCACAAGACCGCAACTAATGAAAAACTGTTTTTT
TRBV4-1	TRBJ1-5	.	few	CASSPLERGSNQPQHF	TGCGCCAGCAGCCCATTGGAGCGGGGTAGCAATCAGCCCCAGCATTTT
TRBV12-3/TRBV12-4	TRBJ2-2	.	.	CASSTAMRSNTGELFF	TGTGCCAGCAGTACGGCAATGCGGTCGAACACCGGGGAGCTGTTTTTT
TRBV11-2	TRBJ2-1	TRBD2	few	CASSFLLAQDEQFF	TGTGCCAGCAGCTTTTTACTAGCGCAAGATGAGCAGTTCTTC
TRBV10-3	TRBJ1-3	.	.	CAISELGQNIYF	TGTGCCATCAGTGAGTTGGGGCAGAACATATATTTT
TRBV7-9	TRBJ2-5	TRBD2	few	CASSTLHRGTSGGVMRETQYF	TGTGCCAGCAGCACTCTGCACCGCGGGACTAGCGGGGGGGTCATGCGGGAGACCCAGTACTTC
TRBV7-3	TRBJ2-3	TRBD2	few	CASSTGLAGGPGDTQYF	TGTGCCAGCAGCACCGGACTAGCGGGGGGCCCCGGGGATACGCAGTATTTT
TRBV24-1	TRBJ2-7	.	few	CATIGTYEQYF	TGTGCCACCATAGGGACCTACGAGCAGTACTTC
TRBV24-1	TRBJ1-2	TRBD1	.	CATSATGQPSNYGYTF	TGTGCCACCAGTGCCACGGGACAGCCCTCAAATTATGGCTACACCTTC
TRBV4-2	TRBJ2-3	.	.	CASSQRASVTDTQYF	TGTGCCAGCAGCCAAAGGGCCTCAGTCACAGATACGCAGTATTTT
TRBV7-6	TRBJ2-2	.	few	CASSLVGAGPNTGELFF	TGTGCCAGCAGCTTAGTGGGGGCCGGACCGAACACCGGGGAGCTGTTTTTT
TRBV6-5	TRBJ2-6	.	.	CASSYELSSSGVVLTF	TGTGCCAGCAGTTACGAGCTGTCTTCGAGTGGGGTCGTCCTGACTTTC
TRBV5-5	TRBJ2-3	.	.	CASSVGVSHTDTQYF	TGTGCCAGCAGCGTCGGAGTTTCCCACACAGATACGCAGTATTTT
TRBV18	TRBJ2-1	TRBD2	.	CASSPRGVTYNEQFF	TGTGCCAGCTCCCCCCGGGGGGTAACCTACAATGAGCAGTTCTTC
TRBV6-1	TRBJ1-5	.	few	CASTLGYQPQHF	TGTGCCAGCACGTTGGGCTATCAGCCCCAGCATTTT
TRBV27	TRBJ1-2	.	.	CASSWETNYGYTF	TGTGCCAGCAGTTGGGAAACTAACTATGGCTACACCTTC
TRBV4-1	TRBJ2-1	TRBD1	.	CASSPLTGGRNEQFF	TGCGCCAGCAGCCCATTGACAGGGGGGCGGAATGAGCAGTTCTTC
TRBV7-8	TRBJ1-4	.	.	CASSFGHATNEKLFF	TGTGCCAGCAGCTTTGGTCACGCAACTAATGAAAAACTGTTTTTT
TRBV19	TRBJ2-3	.	few	CASSISLLDTQYF	TGTGCCAGTAGTATCAGTCTCCTAGATACGCAGTATTTT
TRBV20-1	TRBJ1-2	.	.	CSAFQGNYGYTF	TGCAGTGCTTTCCAGGGTAACTATGGCTACACCTTC
TRBV7-3	TRBJ2-6	TRBD1	.	CASSSGTGRSGANVLTF	TGTGCCAGCAGCTCCGGGACAGGGCGCTCTGGGGCCAACGTCCTGACTTTC
TRBV7-9	TRBJ1-2	TRBD1	.	CASSSAGQGYGYTF	TGTGCCAGCAGCTCCGCGGGACAGGGGTATGGCTACACCTTC
TRBV20-1	TRBJ1-6	.	.	CSARNGGEGSPLHF	TGCAGTGCTAGAAATGGGGGGGAGGGTTCACCCCTCCACTTT
TRBV5-1	TRBJ2-7	TRBD2	few	CASSLERGIYEQYF	TGCGCCAGCAGCTTAGAGCGGGGGATATACGAGCAGTACTTC
TRBV7-2	TRBJ2-7	TRBD1	few	CASSLARTGAGSEQYF	TGTGCCAGCAGCTTAGCGAGGACAGGGGCGGGTAGCGAGCAGTACTTC
TRBV7-2	TRBJ1-5	TRBD1	.	CASSLARTGGNQPQHF	TGTGCCAGCAGCTTAGCGCGGACAGGGGGGAATCAGCCCCAGCATTTT
TRBV7-2	TRBJ2-7	.	few	CASSPPHGPYEQYF	TGTGCCAGCAGCCCCCCACATGGGCCCTACGAGCAGTACTTC
TRBV5-8	TRBJ2-1	TRBD2	.	CASSLASGRSWGNNEQFF	TGTGCCAGCAGCTTGGCTAGCGGGAGGTCTTGGGGGAACAATGAGCAGTTCTTC
TRBV29-1	TRBJ2-1	TRBD2	.	CSVEGGLAGGNEQFF	TGCAGCGTTGAAGGGGGACTAGCGGGAGGCAATGAGCAGTTCTTC
TRBV7-9	TRBJ2-3	.	.	CASIPPSSHSTDTQYF	TGTGCCAGCATCCCCCCGAGTTCCCATAGCACAGATACGCAGTATTTT
TRBV12-3/TRBV12-4	TRBJ2-7	TRBD1	many	CASSFRIGGTGASISYEQYF	TGTGCCAGCAGTTTTCGTATAGGTGGGACAGGCGCTTCTATCTCCTACGAGCAGTACTTC
TRBV3-1	TRBJ2-2	TRBD1	.	CASSSRDRGRVGELFF	TGTGCCAGCAGCTCCCGGGACAGGGGGCGAGTCGGGGAGCTGTTTTTT
TRBV11-2	TRBJ2-7	.	once	CASSLGELAYEQYF	TGTGCCAGCAGCTTAGGTGAGCTCGCCTACGAGCAGTACTTC
TRBV10-3	TRBJ2-7	TRBD1	few	CAISEGDSQFYYEQYF	TGTGCCATCAGTGAGGGGGACAGCCAGTTTTACTACGAGCAGTACTTC